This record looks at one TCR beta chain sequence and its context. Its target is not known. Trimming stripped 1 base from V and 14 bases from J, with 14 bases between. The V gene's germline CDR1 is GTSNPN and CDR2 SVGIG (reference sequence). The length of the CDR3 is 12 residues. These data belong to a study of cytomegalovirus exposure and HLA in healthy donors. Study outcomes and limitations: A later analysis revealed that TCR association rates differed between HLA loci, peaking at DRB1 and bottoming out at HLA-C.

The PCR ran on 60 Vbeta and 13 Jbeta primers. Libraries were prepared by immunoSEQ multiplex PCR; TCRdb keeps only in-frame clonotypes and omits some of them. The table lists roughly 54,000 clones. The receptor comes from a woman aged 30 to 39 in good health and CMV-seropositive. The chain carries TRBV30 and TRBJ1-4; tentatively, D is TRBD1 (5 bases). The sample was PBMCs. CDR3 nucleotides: TGTGCCTGGAGTGGGGGAGGGGAGAAGCTGTTTTTT. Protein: CAWSGGGEKLFF. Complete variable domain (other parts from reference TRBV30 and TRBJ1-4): SQTIHQWPATLVQPVGSPLSLECTVEGTSNPNLYWYRQAAGRGLQLLFYSVGIGQISSEVPQNLSASRPQDRQFILSSKKLLLSDSGFYLCAWSGGGEKLFFGSGTQLSVL.